Listed below are T cell receptor beta chains from one sample, sequenced in a study of T-cell memory formation after mild COVID-19. TCRdb reprocessed the 5' RACE reads via MiXCR and lists one record per CDR3 protein. Here the sample spans roughly 510,000 distinct CDR3 sequences, 15% to 20% being singletons. Sequenced: PBMCs or a T cell subset sorted from them (not recorded which). Receptors originate from an adult woman who had mild COVID-19 (a few samples of this study predate the infection). Cell type and time point are not known. CDR3s include the opening cysteine and the closing phenylalanine or tryptophan. Each record gives: J gene, clone size, V gene, D gene, CDR3 protein, CDR3 DNA. The D gene is left open where the match is weak. Only part of the rows carry a size: once, few, many, or a class if the clone is expanded.

TRBJ2-6 | . | TRBV6-6 | . | CASSYSGRPSGANVLTF | TGTGCCAGCAGTTACTCGGGGCGCCCGTCTGGGGCCAACGTCCTGACTTTC
TRBJ1-1 | few | TRBV30 | TRBD1 | CAWRRTGNTEAFF | TGTGCCTGGAGAAGGACAGGGAACACTGAAGCTTTCTTT
TRBJ2-1 | few | TRBV2 | TRBD2 | CASSSLAGGPEQFF | TGTGCCAGCAGTTCACTAGCGGGGGGGCCGGAGCAGTTCTTC
TRBJ2-3 | many | TRBV12-3/TRBV12-4 | TRBD2 | CASSPRTSQVTDTQYF | TGTGCCAGCAGTCCGAGGACTAGTCAAGTCACAGATACGCAGTATTTT
TRBJ2-3 | . | TRBV12-3/TRBV12-4 | . | CASSRRVADTQYF | TGTGCCAGCAGCCGTAGGGTCGCAGATACGCAGTATTTT
TRBJ2-5 | few | TRBV5-1 | TRBD1 | CASSLEVGGRETQYF | TGCGCCAGCAGCTTGGAGGTAGGGGGCAGGGAGACCCAGTACTTC
TRBJ1-1 | . | TRBV7-6 | . | CASSLPAGGDTEAFF | TGTGCCAGCAGCTTACCGGCGGGCGGGGACACTGAAGCTTTCTTT
TRBJ2-6 | . | TRBV4-3 | . | CASSQEGATGANVLTF | TGCGCCAGCAGCCAAGAGGGGGCTACTGGGGCCAACGTCCTGACTTTC
TRBJ1-4 | . | TRBV5-5 | TRBD1 | CASSWGLLITGVGPTNEKLFF | TGTGCCAGCAGCTGGGGACTTCTCATCACAGGGGTCGGCCCAACTAATGAAAAACTGTTTTTT
TRBJ2-7 | many | TRBV6-1 | TRBD2 | CASSDPLAEGYEQYF | TGTGCCAGCAGCGACCCACTAGCGGAGGGCTACGAGCAGTACTTC
TRBJ2-5 | few | TRBV6-5 | TRBD1 | CASSYSGTAQETQYF | TGTGCCAGCAGTTACTCCGGGACAGCTCAAGAGACCCAGTACTTC
TRBJ1-5 | once | TRBV9 | TRBD1 | CASSVGQGFNQPQHF | TGTGCCAGCAGCGTCGGACAGGGCTTCAATCAGCCCCAGCATTTT
TRBJ2-7 | few | TRBV7-2 | TRBD2 | CASSQGLALEEQYF | TGTGCCAGCAGCCAGGGACTAGCGCTGGAAGAGCAGTACTTC
TRBJ1-5 | few | TRBV6-6 | . | CASSYSSRGQNQPQHF | TGTGCCAGCAGTTACTCGAGTCGGGGCCAGAATCAGCCCCAGCATTTT
TRBJ2-1 | . | TRBV6-5 | TRBD2 | CASSYLIAGYGNEQFF | TGTGCCAGCAGTTACCTAATAGCGGGATACGGCAATGAGCAGTTCTTC
TRBJ2-7 | . | TRBV20-1 | . | CSARGAAGIFDEQYF | TGCAGTGCTAGAGGTGCTGCGGGGATATTCGACGAGCAGTACTTC
TRBJ2-3 | many | TRBV12-3/TRBV12-4 | . | CASSLTGNTQYF | TGTGCCAGCAGCCTCACAGGGAATACGCAGTATTTT
TRBJ2-7 | . | TRBV15 | . | CATSTTGIKQYF | TGTGCCACCAGCACAACGGGGATCAAGCAGTACTTC
TRBJ2-3 | few | TRBV7-8 | . | CASSLAYPGGQTDTQYF | TGTGCCAGCAGCTTAGCGTATCCCGGGGGGCAAACAGATACGCAGTATTTT
TRBJ1-5 | . | TRBV7-8 | . | CASSPRVSNQPQHF | TGTGCCAGCAGCCCTCGGGTCAGCAATCAGCCCCAGCATTTT
TRBJ1-1 | . | TRBV11-2 | . | CASSLGGALATEAFF | TGTGCCAGCAGCTTAGGAGGGGCCCTGGCCACTGAAGCTTTCTTT
TRBJ2-1 | few | TRBV5-5 | . | CASSLYPGTPNEQFF | TGTGCCAGCAGCTTATATCCCGGGACTCCCAATGAGCAGTTCTTC
TRBJ2-1 | . | TRBV30 | . | CAWSTRGDYNEQFF | TGTGCCTGGAGTACGAGGGGCGACTACAATGAGCAGTTCTTC
TRBJ2-2 | few | TRBV7-9 | TRBD1 | CASTFTGADTGELFF | TGTGCCAGCACTTTCACAGGGGCGGACACCGGGGAGCTGTTTTTT
TRBJ2-7 | few | TRBV3-1 | TRBD1 | CASSLRQGQGPYEQYF | TGTGCCAGCAGCCTCCGCCAGGGACAGGGGCCCTACGAGCAGTACTTC
TRBJ2-7 | . | TRBV4-1 | TRBD1 | CASSQPFRDRDYEQYF | TGCGCCAGCAGCCAACCCTTCCGGGACAGGGACTACGAGCAGTACTTC
TRBJ2-1 | few | TRBV4-2 | TRBD2 | CASSLNGLAGVKDYNEQFF | TGTGCCAGCAGCCTCAACGGACTAGCGGGGGTAAAAGACTACAATGAGCAGTTCTTC
TRBJ2-3 | few | TRBV4-2 | . | CASSQEGGNLADTQYF | TGTGCCAGCAGCCAAGAAGGTGGAAACCTGGCAGATACGCAGTATTTT
TRBJ1-1 | . | TRBV29-1 | . | CSGTTGNTEAFF | TGCAGCGGTACGACGGGAAACACTGAAGCTTTCTTT
TRBJ1-1 | few | TRBV3-1 | TRBD1 | CASSQRQGARNTEAFF | TGTGCCAGCAGCCAACGACAGGGGGCAAGGAACACTGAAGCTTTCTTT
TRBJ2-2 | . | TRBV6-5 | TRBD2 | CASSYGRGTGELFF | TGTGCCAGCAGTTACGGGCGGGGGACCGGGGAGCTGTTTTTT
TRBJ2-1 | few | TRBV11-2 | TRBD1 | CACSLDMGQGDEQFF | TGTGCCTGCAGCTTAGATATGGGACAGGGGGATGAGCAGTTCTTC
TRBJ1-1 | few | TRBV5-4 | TRBD1 | CASSLLGQGSTEAFF | TGTGCCAGCAGCTTACTGGGACAGGGCTCCACTGAAGCTTTCTTT
TRBJ2-3 | few | TRBV24-1 | TRBD2 | CATMGTSVHTQYF | TGTGCCACCATGGGGACTAGCGTTCATACGCAGTATTTT